The present entry profiles one T cell receptor (beta chain) with its context. The read terminates 3 residues before the CDR3 end, so the remaining end is supplied by the germline J gene. Data came from immunoSEQ multiplex PCR; TCRdb stores just in-frame clones and leaves some out. The sample holds about 30,000 clones. V shed 5 bases and J 2 bases; nucleotides not matched to a gene: 6. CDR3 length: 15 amino acids. Per the germline V gene, CDR1 is LNHDA and CDR2 is SQIVND (reference sequence). The data derive from a study of T cells in women clearing cervical HPV infection. The V call is TRBV19, the J call TRBJ2-5, with 9 bases aligning to TRBD1. Input material: blood buffy coat. The source of this sequence is a woman between 18 and 70 years old with a cervical HPV16 infection that either progressed to CIN3+ or cleared (not recorded which). CDR3 in amino acids: CASSGPGQGQETQYF. CDR3 bases read: TGTGCCAGTAGTGGCCCGGGACAGGGACAAGAGACC.